The source of this TCR beta chain is a study of T cell repertoires in cytomegalovirus infection. Study as a whole: Shared public TCR beta signatures pointed to both CMV infection and a matching HLA type. Study outcomes and limitations: CMV carriers with the relevant HLA were identified by cumulative public TCR beta family frequency.

As to this clonotype: Its antigen is not identified. At one boundary the junction diverges from the germline segment, which might be a read error.

The CDR3 covers 15 residues. CDR1 is SNHLY and CDR2 is FYNNEI in the germline V gene. TCRdb re-derived calls from the reads in MiXCR, one entry per CDR3 protein. The data contain hundreds of thousands of distinct CDR3 sequences, roughly 26% of them seen just once; the ten biggest clones take up around 8%. V gene TRBV2 combines with J gene TRBJ2-1; D remains ambiguous. The receptor was isolated from a human donor in good health (CMV status not recorded). Some clones in this sample may be carry-over from other donors' samples. The sample taken for sequencing was CD8+ T cells from PBMCs. For the CDR3, the DNA is TGTGTCAGCAGCTACAGTAGTTACTCCTACAATGAGCAGTTCTTC. Amino acids: CVSSYSSYSYNEQFF. Variable domain in full (rest from reference TRBV2 and TRBJ2-1): EPEVTQTPSHQVTQMGQEVILRCVPISNHLYFYWYRQILGQKVEFLVSFYNNEISEKSEIFDDQFSVERPDGSNFTLKIRSTKLEDSAMYFCVSSYSSYSYNEQFFGPGTRLTVL.